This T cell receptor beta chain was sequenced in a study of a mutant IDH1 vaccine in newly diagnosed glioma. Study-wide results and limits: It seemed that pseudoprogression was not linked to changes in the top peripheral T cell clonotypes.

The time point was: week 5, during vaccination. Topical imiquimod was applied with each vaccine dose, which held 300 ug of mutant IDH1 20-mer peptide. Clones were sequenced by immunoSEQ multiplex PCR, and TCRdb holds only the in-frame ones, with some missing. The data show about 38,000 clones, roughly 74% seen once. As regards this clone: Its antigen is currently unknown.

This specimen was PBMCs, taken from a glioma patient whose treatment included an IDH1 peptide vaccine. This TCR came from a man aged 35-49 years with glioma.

CDR3 coding DNA: TGCGCCAGCAGTGAGGGGGGCCAGCCGGGGGAGCTGTTTTTT. Its translation is CASSEGGQPGELFF. V is TRBV10-2 and J is TRBJ2-2; D might be TRBD1 (6 bases). CDR1 is WSHSY, CDR2 SAAADI, per germline. V was pared by 2 bases and J by 8 bases, with 12 bases between. The CDR3 spans 14 residues.